The rows below give T cell receptor beta chains drawn from one sample of a study of monozygotic twins with inflammatory bowel disease. TCRdb reprocessed the 5' RACE reads; each CDR3 protein has one entry and no DNA is given. The repertoire table contains under 350,000 distinct CDR3 sequences. Sequencing input: blood. These TCRs come from a human donor with ulcerative colitis or Crohn's disease, or a healthy co-twin of an affected twin (not recorded which). Both conserved end residues are part of each CDR3.

TRBJ2-3 | TRBV7-2 | CASSLASPLSDTQYF
TRBJ2-2 | TRBV7-3 | CASSTQTPGVGTGELFF
TRBJ2-3 | TRBV7-2 | CASSHQSPDTQYF
TRBJ1-2 | TRBV12-3/TRBV12-4 | CASSLAPGEQGGYGYTF
TRBJ2-7 | TRBV6-6 | CASSSGSYEQYF
TRBJ2-2 | TRBV5-4 | CASSLGTSGSFGELFF
TRBJ2-7 | TRBV6-2/TRBV6-3 | CASSYSQGHSYEQYF
TRBJ2-2 | TRBV5-1 | CASSLGNTNTGELFF
TRBJ2-1 | TRBV6-5 | CASSYLGLAGASSYNEQFF
TRBJ2-3 | TRBV20-1 | CSARGRGGAPDTQYF
TRBJ1-5 | TRBV20-1 | CSARDLEGSYSNQPQHF
TRBJ2-1 | TRBV3-1 | CASSRDRDCGYNEQFF
TRBJ2-5 | TRBV29-1 | CSVGQEKRTQYF
TRBJ2-2 | TRBV5-1 | CASSRDRVNTGELFF
TRBJ2-1 | TRBV7-9 | CASSPQGTGNNEQFF
TRBJ2-6 | TRBV20-1 | CSARTGTPSGANVLTF
TRBJ2-5 | TRBV5-1 | CASNPAGGQETQYF
TRBJ2-1 | TRBV18 | CASSPGTSGINEQFF
TRBJ2-5 | TRBV6-1 | CASSEAGSGTQYF
TRBJ2-3 | TRBV20-1 | CSATEAGVLVDTQYF
TRBJ1-1 | TRBV25-1 | CASSETWTGNTEAFF
TRBJ1-2 | TRBV5-1 | CASRRDTEDGYTF
TRBJ2-3 | TRBV7-2 | CASSPGTSGRFDTQYF
TRBJ2-7 | TRBV11-2 | CASSLAHGEYEQYF
TRBJ2-2 | TRBV20-1 | CSALGVGRAHTGELFF
TRBJ2-4 | TRBV28 | CASSEVSGAISLAKNIQYF
TRBJ2-5 | TRBV12-3/TRBV12-4 | CASSFRQEETQYF
TRBJ2-7 | TRBV5-1 | CASSLSLQAYEQYF
TRBJ1-2 | TRBV7-2 | CASSLRTYGYTF
TRBJ2-3 | TRBV5-1 | CASSLALAFTDTQYF
TRBJ2-4 | TRBV18 | CASSPIGKNIQYF
TRBJ2-2 | TRBV29-1 | CSAIITGELFF
TRBJ2-7 | TRBV12-3/TRBV12-4 | CASSLWSREQYF
TRBJ1-4 | TRBV5-1 | CASSSGTGNEKLFF
TRBJ2-1 | TRBV12-3/TRBV12-4 | CASSFGHSYNEQFF
TRBJ1-2 | TRBV4-3 | CASSQDRGVNYGYTF
TRBJ2-3 | TRBV4-3 | CASSRGLGGDTQYF
TRBJ2-7 | TRBV7-2 | CASTIGTPLQYF
TRBJ2-1 | TRBV19 | CASSSGGGEQFF
TRBJ2-5 | TRBV5-1 | CASYTTGTGGQETQYF
TRBJ2-5 | TRBV19 | CASSARTADDGETQYF
TRBJ2-3 | TRBV20-1 | CSARAPTLNTQYF
TRBJ1-2 | TRBV3-1 | CASSQDRVLTRYGYTF
TRBJ2-3 | TRBV9 | CASSVGGFADTQYF
TRBJ2-7 | TRBV6-2/TRBV6-3 | CASKRQDTRHYEQYF
TRBJ1-2 | TRBV12-3/TRBV12-4 | CASSSRDRMVSGYTF